Below, 5 T cell receptor beta chains from the same sample are listed, as sequenced in a study of T cells in Graves' hyperthyroidism and ophthalmopathy. RNA transcripts served as the template for amplifying TCR beta CDR3 regions. HTBI primers drove first-round RT-PCR of the TCR CDR3. Via MiXCR, TCRdb re-called the multiplex PCR reads, giving one row per CDR3 protein. The profile shows approximately 640,000 distinct CDR3 sequences, approximately 15% of them singletons. Sequencing was done on a sample of blood. These receptors all stem from a man between 50 and 59 years old with Graves' hyperthyroidism.

This clonotype showed up many times. The chain recombines TRBV11-2 with TRBJ2-5; tentative D call: TRBD1 (6 bases). CDR3 length: 14 residues. The germline gives CDR1 SGHAT, CDR2 FQNNGV. V was clipped by 4 bases and J by 2 bases, with 11 bases between them. The CDR3 nucleotides are TGTGCCAGCAGCTACGCCGGGACACAAGAGACCCAGTACTTC. As protein: CASSYAGTQETQYF.

The chain uses TRBV11-2 and TRBJ2-7; maybe TRBD1 (7 bases). The V gene's germline CDR1 is SGHAT and CDR2 FQNNGV. There are 15 residues in the CDR3. V was cut by 5 bases and J by 0 bases, with 14 bases left in between. DNA of the CDR3: TGTGCCAGCAGCCCCTCGGGGGACAGCTCCTACGAGCAGTACTTC. As protein: CASSPSGDSSYEQYF.

This clonotype turned up a few times. The rearrangement uses TRBV7-9 and TRBJ2-2; 8 bases agree with TRBD2. This CDR3 has 16 residues. J lost 6 bases, V lost 5 bases, and 11 bases had no gene match. Germline CDR1 reads SEHNR; CDR2 reads FQNEAQ (reference sequence). As DNA, the CDR3 is TGTGCCAGCAGCCCGGCCGGGACTAGTCGTGCCGGGGAGCTGTTTTTT. Residues: CASSPAGTSRAGELFF.

This clonotype was picked up one time. The chain carries TRBV5-4 and TRBJ1-1, with 9 bases that match TRBD1. The germline V gene has CDR1 SGHNT and CDR2 YYREEE (reference sequence). V shed 6 bases and J 4 bases; nucleotides not matched to a gene: 4. This CDR3 is 13 amino acids long. The CDR3 DNA sequence: TGTGCCAGCACCTCGACAGGGGGCACTGAAGCTTTCTTT. Encoded protein: CASTSTGGTEAFF. The full variable domain, its missing parts supplied by reference TRBV5-4 and TRBJ1-1, is ETGVTQSPTHLIKTRGQQVTLRCSSQSGHNTVSWYQQALGQGPQFIFQYYREEENGRGNFPPRFSGLQFPNYSSELNVNALELDDSALYLCASTSTGGTEAFFGQGTRLTVV.

This clonotype has a handful of counts. V and J are TRBV9 and TRBJ2-1, with TRBD2 matching over 10 bases. The CDR3 is 16 residues long. Looked up from germline, CDR1 is SGDLS and CDR2 is YYNGEE. Trimming cost V 3 bases and J 3 bases; bases outside gene matches: 6. The CDR3 DNA sequence: TGTGCCAGCAGCGAGTCCGGGACTAGCGTCTACAATGAGCAGTTCTTC. Amino acid sequence: CASSESGTSVYNEQFF. The full variable domain, rest sourced from reference TRBV9 and TRBJ2-1, is DSGVTQTPKHLITATGQRVTLRCSPRSGDLSVYWYQQSLDQGLQFLIQYYNGEERAKGNILERFSAQQFPDLHSELNLSSLELGDSALYFCASSESGTSVYNEQFFGPGTRLTVL.